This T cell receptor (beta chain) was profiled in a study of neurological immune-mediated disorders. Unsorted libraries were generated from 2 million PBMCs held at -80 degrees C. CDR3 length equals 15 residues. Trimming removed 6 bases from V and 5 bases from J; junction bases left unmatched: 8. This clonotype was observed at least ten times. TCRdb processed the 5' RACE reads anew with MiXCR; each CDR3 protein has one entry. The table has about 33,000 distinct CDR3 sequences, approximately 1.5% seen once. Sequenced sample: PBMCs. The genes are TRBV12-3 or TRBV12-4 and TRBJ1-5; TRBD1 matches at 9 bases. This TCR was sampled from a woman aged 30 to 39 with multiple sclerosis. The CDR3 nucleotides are TGTGCCAGCAGCATACCGGGACAGGGTCATCAGCCCCAGCATTTT. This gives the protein CASSIPGQGHQPQHF.